One sample yielded the 18 T cell receptor beta chains listed below, sequenced in a study of T cell responses to AZD1222 COVID-19 vaccine. Profiling relied on immunoSEQ multiplex PCR, and the TCRdb table lists in-frame clones only, not all of them. In the table there are around 180,000 clones, about 90% of which are singletons. The sample here was peripheral blood, taken on day 0 of AZD1222 vaccination. The receptors stem from an adult in good health.

The V gene is TRBV28, the J gene TRBJ1-5, with D tentatively TRBD1 (6 bases). The CDR3 sequence is 15 residues long. CDR1 and CDR2 from the germline V gene are MDHEN and SYDVKM. Trimming removed 6 bases at V and 5 bases at J, with 17 bases between. CDR3 region: CASSRRTVNYQPQHF. CDR3 nucleotide sequence: TGTGCCAGCAGCCGCCGGACAGTCAATTATCAGCCCCAGCATTTT. The full variable domain, rest sourced from reference TRBV28 and TRBJ1-5, is DVKVTQSSRYLVKRTGEKVFLECVQDMDHENMFWYRQDPGLGLRLIYFSYDVKMKEKGDIPEGYSVSREKKERFSLILESASTNQTSMYLCASSRRTVNYQPQHFGDGTRLSIL.

The chain links TRBV19 to TRBJ1-1, with D unclear. The CDR3 has 14 amino acids. V gave up 5 bases and J gave up 0 bases, with 10 bases separating them. From germline, CDR1 is LNHDA and CDR2 SQIVND (reference sequence). The CDR3 sequence is CASSGSEMNTEAFF. CDR3 sequence (DNA): TGTGCCAGTAGTGGCTCAGAAATGAACACTGAAGCTTTCTTT.

The chain recombines TRBV28 with TRBJ1-4; D is ambiguous. Germline V CDR1 and CDR2: MDHEN, SYDVKM. V lost 6 bases and J lost 2, with 16 bases in between. The CDR3 is 16 amino acids. This CDR3 reads CASSSSGRITNEKLFF. CDR3 nucleotide sequence: TGTGCCAGCAGCTCTTCGGGCCGAATTACTAATGAAAAACTGTTTTTT.

The chain has TRBV4-1 and TRBJ1-4, with 9 bases fitting TRBD1. Germline V gene data show CDR1 as MGHRA and CDR2 as YSYEKL. V lost 6 bases to trimming and J lost 8 bases; unmatched junction nucleotides: 4. This CDR3 has 13 residues. The CDR3 coding sequence is TGCGCCAGCAGGCTGACAGGGGGAGAAAAACTGTTTTTT. Encoded protein: CASRLTGGEKLFF.

The rearrangement links TRBV12-2 to TRBJ1-5. TRBV12-2 is recorded as a pseudogene. The CDR3 sequence is 15 residues long. The CDR3 DNA sequence: TGTGCAAGTCGCTGCCAGACTGATAGCAATCAGCCCCAGCATTTT. This gives the protein CASRCQTDSNQPQHF.

This chain links TRBV18 with TRBJ1-1; tentative D call: TRBD1 (5 bases). The length of the CDR3 is 13 residues. Germline V gene data show CDR1 as KGHSH and CDR2 as LQKENI. The V and J ends lost 5 bases and 7 bases respectively, with 14 bases between them. CDR3 coding DNA: TGTGCCAGCTCATCGAGCCGGGACGGTGAAGCTTTCTTT. This sequence encodes CASSSSRDGEAFF.

CDR3 protein: CASSLNSGDYGYTF. As DNA, the CDR3 is TGCGCCAGCAGCTTGAATTCAGGAGACTATGGCTACACCTTC. The gene calls are TRBV5-1 and TRBJ1-2; no clear D gene. Germline CDR1 reads SGHRS; CDR2 reads YFSETQ. V dropped 1 base and J dropped 3 bases, with 10 bases sitting between them. This CDR3 region has 14 residues. Using reference TRBV5-1 and TRBJ1-2 for the parts outside the CDR3, the full variable domain is KAGVTQTPRYLIKTRGQQVTLSCSPISGHRSVSWYQQTPGQGLQFLFEYFSETQRNKGNFPGRFSGRQFSNSRSEMNVSTLELGDSALYLCASSLNSGDYGYTFGSGTRLTVV.

The chain uses TRBV19 and TRBJ1-1, with TRBD1 matching over 8 bases. CDR3 length: 16 amino acids. V dropped 3 bases and J dropped 1; count of bases not matched to a gene: 7. The germline V gene has CDR1 LNHDA and CDR2 SQIVND (reference sequence). The CDR3 loop reads CASSILVGQGNTEAFF. In nucleotides, the CDR3 is TGTGCCAGTAGTATTCTCGTCGGACAGGGGAACACTGAAGCTTTCTTT.

This clone appeared a single time. The chain is built from TRBV4-2 and TRBJ2-7, with D possibly TRBD2 on 5 matching bases. Germline loops: CDR1 LGHNA, CDR2 YNFKEQ. The V and J ends lost 0 bases and 1 base respectively, with 19 bases between them. This CDR3 has 18 amino acids. CDR3 coding DNA: TGTGCCAGCAGCCAAGATCGCTCCACGGGGATTACTTCCTACGAGCAGTACTTC. It specifies CASSQDRSTGITSYEQYF.

V is TRBV7-2 and J is TRBJ2-7; D perhaps matches TRBD2 (6 bases). CDR3 size: 13 residues. V shed 5 bases and J shed 6 bases, with 14 bases lying between them. CDR1 and CDR2 (germline): SGHTA, FQGNSA. In DNA, the CDR3 is TGTGCCAGCAGCCGCCGACGGGAGAGCGAGCAGTACTTC. Translating it yields CASSRRRESEQYF.

The gene calls are TRBV7-3 and TRBJ2-2; D not certain. CDR3 size: 14 residues. V was pared by 8 bases and J by 0 bases, with 10 bases between. Per the germline V gene, CDR1 is SGHTA and CDR2 is FQGTGA. The CDR3 loop is CASRREANTGELFF. CDR3 coding DNA: TGTGCCAGCCGAAGGGAAGCGAACACCGGGGAGCTGTTTTTT.

The J gene is TRBJ1-1, the V gene TRBV30; 7 bases agree with TRBD1. The CDR3 covers 12 residues. The germline CDR1 and CDR2 sequences are GTSNPN and SVGIG (reference sequence). Trimming took 5 bases from V and 11 from J; bases not matched to a gene: 11. The CDR3 here is CAWERDDRAAFF. The CDR3 nucleotides read TGTGCCTGGGAAAGGGACGACAGGGCCGCTTTCTTT.

The chain employs TRBV5-8 and TRBJ2-1; 14 bases align to TRBD2. The CDR3 is 14 amino acids. Germline CDR1 and CDR2: SGHTS and YDEGEE. The V segment lost 4 bases and the J segment 8 bases; nucleotides outside the gene matches: 2. CDR3 nucleotides: TGTGCCAGCAGCCGACTAGCGGGAGGGGATGAGCAGTTCTTC. It yields the protein CASSRLAGGDEQFF.

The rearrangement joins TRBV3-1 (or the pseudogene TRBV3-2) to TRBJ2-5; D unresolved. From germline, CDR1 is LGHDT and CDR2 YNNKEL (reference sequence). The CDR3 is 15 residues long. Trimming pared 5 bases from V and 3 bases from J, leaving 16 bases between. The CDR3 loop reads CASSSLSVGKETQYF. The DNA of the CDR3 is TGTGCCAGCAGCTCACTTTCGGTAGGGAAAGAGACCCAGTACTTC.

This clone was seen just once. This chain uses TRBV28 with TRBJ1-5; D is uncertain. The CDR3 contains 14 residues. Per germline, CDR1 MDHEN and CDR2 SYDVKM. Trimming left V 4 bases short and J 0 bases short, with 7 bases between. The CDR3 nucleotides are TGTGCCAGCAGTTCACATCTTAGCAATCAGCCCCAGCATTTT. Translated: CASSSHLSNQPQHF.

This chain links TRBV7-3 with TRBJ2-7; D might be TRBD2 (5 bases). From germline, CDR1 is SGHTA and CDR2 FQGTGA. CDR3 length equals 14 residues. V lost 3 bases and J lost 2, with 11 bases in between. CDR3 in amino acids: CASSFGGRPYEQYF. The CDR3 DNA is TGTGCCAGCAGCTTCGGAGGACGACCCTACGAGCAGTACTTC.

The chain employs TRBV5-8 and TRBJ1-5; TRBD1 aligns across 9 bases. CDR1 and CDR2 (germline): SGHTS, YDEGEE. The V segment lost 7 bases and the J segment 0 bases; nucleotides outside the gene matches: 11. CDR3 length equals 17 residues. This chain's CDR3 is CASGPAGTGNSNQPQHF. CDR3 nucleotide sequence: TGTGCCAGCGGACCCGCCGGGACAGGGAATAGCAATCAGCCCCAGCATTTT.

The CDR3 sequence: CASSIPVAGGNQPQHF. DNA of the CDR3: TGTGCCAGTAGTATCCCGGTTGCAGGGGGCAATCAGCCCCAGCATTTT. The chain uses TRBV19 and TRBJ1-5, with D possibly matching TRBD1 (6 bases). This CDR3 region has 16 residues. The germline gives CDR1 LNHDA, CDR2 SQIVND (reference sequence). The V gene lost 3 bases and the J gene lost 2 bases, with 14 bases spanning the gap. The whole variable domain, remainder taken from reference TRBV19 and TRBJ1-5, is DGGITQSPKYLFRKEGQNVTLSCEQNLNHDAMYWYRQDPGQGLRLIYYSQIVNDFQKGDIAEGYSVSREKKESFPLTVTSAQKNPTAFYLCASSIPVAGGNQPQHFGDGTRLSIL.